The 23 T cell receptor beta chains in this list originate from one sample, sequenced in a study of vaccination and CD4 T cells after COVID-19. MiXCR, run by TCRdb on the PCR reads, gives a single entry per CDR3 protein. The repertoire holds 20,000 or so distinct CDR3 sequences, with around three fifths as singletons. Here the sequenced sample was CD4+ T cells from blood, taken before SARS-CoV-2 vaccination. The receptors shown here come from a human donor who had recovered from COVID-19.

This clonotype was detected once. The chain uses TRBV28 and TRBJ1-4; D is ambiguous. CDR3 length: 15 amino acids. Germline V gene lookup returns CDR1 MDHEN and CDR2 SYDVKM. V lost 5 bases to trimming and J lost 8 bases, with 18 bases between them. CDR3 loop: CASSPYRGVTEKLFF. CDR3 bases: TGTGCCAGCAGTCCGTACCGGGGAGTGACGGAAAAACTGTTTTTT.

CDR3 amino acids: CASSRYQETQYF. The CDR3, as DNA: TGTGCCAGCAGTAGGTACCAAGAGACCCAGTACTTC. This chain connects TRBV7-6 to TRBJ2-5; D gene unclear. The CDR3 spans 12 residues. V was clipped by 6 bases and J by 0 bases, with 5 bases between them. CDR1 and CDR2 (germline): SGHVS, FNYEAQ.

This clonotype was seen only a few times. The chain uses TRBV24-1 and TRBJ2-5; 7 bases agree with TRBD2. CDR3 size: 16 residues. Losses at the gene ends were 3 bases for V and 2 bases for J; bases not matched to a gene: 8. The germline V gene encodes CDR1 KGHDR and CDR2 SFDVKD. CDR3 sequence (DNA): TGTGCCACCAGTGATGCGCGCGGGAGAGGACAAGAGACCCAGTACTTC. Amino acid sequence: CATSDARGRGQETQYF.

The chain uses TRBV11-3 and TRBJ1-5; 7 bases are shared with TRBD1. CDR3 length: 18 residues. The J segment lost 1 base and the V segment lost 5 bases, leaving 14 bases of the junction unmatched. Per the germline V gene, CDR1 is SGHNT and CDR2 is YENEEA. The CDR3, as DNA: TGTGCCAGCAGCCCCGGGACAGTCGAACTTAGGAGCAATCAGCCCCAGCATTTT. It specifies CASSPGTVELRSNQPQHF.

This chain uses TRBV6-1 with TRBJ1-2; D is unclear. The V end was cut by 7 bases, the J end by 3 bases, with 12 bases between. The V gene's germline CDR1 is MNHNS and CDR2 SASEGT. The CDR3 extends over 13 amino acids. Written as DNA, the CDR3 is TGTGCCAGCACCAACGGAGGGTACTATGGCTACACCTTC. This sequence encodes CASTNGGYYGYTF.

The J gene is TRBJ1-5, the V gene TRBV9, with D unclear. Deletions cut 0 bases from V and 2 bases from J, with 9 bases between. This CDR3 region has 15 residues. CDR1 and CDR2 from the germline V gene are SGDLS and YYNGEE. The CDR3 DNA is TGTGCCAGCAGCGTAGGGGTCCAGGGCAATCAGCCCCAGCATTTT. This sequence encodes CASSVGVQGNQPQHF.

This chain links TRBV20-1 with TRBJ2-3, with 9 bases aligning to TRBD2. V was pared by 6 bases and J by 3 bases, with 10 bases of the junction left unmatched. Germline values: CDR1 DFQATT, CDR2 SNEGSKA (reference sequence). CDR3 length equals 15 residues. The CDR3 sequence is CSAPSAGGITDTQYF. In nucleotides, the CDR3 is TGCAGTGCCCCGTCAGCGGGAGGAATAACAGATACGCAGTATTTT.

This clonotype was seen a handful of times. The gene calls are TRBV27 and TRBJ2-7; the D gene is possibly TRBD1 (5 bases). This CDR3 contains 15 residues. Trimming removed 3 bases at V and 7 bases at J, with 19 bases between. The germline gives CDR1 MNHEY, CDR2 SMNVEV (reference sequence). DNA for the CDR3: TGTGCCAGCAGTTTCGGAAGGGGCTTGGGATGGGAGCAGTACTTC. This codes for CASSFGRGLGWEQYF.

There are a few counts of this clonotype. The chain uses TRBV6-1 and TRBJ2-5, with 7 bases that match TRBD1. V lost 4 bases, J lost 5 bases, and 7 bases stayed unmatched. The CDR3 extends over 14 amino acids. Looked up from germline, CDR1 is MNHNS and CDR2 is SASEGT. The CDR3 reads CASSARFRGETQYF. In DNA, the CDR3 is TGTGCCAGCAGTGCCCGGTTCAGGGGGGAGACCCAGTACTTC.

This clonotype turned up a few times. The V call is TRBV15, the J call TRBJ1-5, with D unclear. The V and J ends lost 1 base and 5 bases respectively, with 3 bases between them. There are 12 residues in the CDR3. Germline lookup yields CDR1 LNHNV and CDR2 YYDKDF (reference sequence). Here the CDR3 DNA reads TGTGCCACCAGCAGAGGGGATCAGCCCCAGCATTTT. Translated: CATSRGDQPQHF. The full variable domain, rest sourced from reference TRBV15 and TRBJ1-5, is DAMVIQNPRYQVTQFGKPVTLSCSQTLNHNVMYWYQQKSSQAPKLLFHYYDKDFNNEADTPDNFQSRRPNTSFCFLDIRSPGLGDTAMYLCATSRGDQPQHFGDGTRLSIL.

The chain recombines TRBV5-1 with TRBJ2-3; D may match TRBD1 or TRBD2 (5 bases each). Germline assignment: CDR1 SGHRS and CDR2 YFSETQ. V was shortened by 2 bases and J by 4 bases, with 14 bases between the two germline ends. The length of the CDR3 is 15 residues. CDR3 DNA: TGCGCCAGCAGCTTAGAGGGGCACTGGGCAGATACGCAGTATTTT. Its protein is CASSLEGHWADTQYF.

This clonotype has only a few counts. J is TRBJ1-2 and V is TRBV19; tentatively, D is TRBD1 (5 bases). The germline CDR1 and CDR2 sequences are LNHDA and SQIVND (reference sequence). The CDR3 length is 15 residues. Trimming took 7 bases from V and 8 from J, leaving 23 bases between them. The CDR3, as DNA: TGTGCCAGTACCCCCGTTAGCCGGGGCCTTAGAGGCTACACCTTC. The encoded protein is CASTPVSRGLRGYTF.

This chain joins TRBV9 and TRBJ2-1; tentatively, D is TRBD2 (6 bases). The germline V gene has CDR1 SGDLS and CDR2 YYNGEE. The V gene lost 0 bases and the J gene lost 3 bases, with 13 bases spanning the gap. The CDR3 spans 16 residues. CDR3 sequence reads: CASSVATSTIYNEQFF. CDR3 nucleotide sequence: TGTGCCAGCAGCGTAGCTACTAGCACTATCTACAATGAGCAGTTCTTC.

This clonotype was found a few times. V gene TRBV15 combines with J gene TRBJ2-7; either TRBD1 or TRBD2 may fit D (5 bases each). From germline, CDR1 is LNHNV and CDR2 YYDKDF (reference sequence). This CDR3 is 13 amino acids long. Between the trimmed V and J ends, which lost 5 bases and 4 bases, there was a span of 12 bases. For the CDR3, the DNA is TGTGCCACCAGCTCGAATGGGGGATACGAGCAGTACTTC. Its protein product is CATSSNGGYEQYF.

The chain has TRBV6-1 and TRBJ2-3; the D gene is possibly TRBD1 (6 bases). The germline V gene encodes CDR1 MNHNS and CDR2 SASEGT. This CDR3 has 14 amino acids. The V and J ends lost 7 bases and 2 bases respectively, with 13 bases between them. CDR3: CASNEGVPTDTQYF. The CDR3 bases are TGTGCCAGCAACGAGGGGGTTCCCACAGATACGCAGTATTTT.

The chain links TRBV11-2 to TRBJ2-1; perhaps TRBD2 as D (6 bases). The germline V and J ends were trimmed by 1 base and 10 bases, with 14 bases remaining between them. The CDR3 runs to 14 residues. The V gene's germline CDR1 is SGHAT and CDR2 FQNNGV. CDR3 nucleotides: TGTGCCAGCAGCTTAGGAACGGGAGCACGAGAGCAGTTCTTC. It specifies CASSLGTGAREQFF.

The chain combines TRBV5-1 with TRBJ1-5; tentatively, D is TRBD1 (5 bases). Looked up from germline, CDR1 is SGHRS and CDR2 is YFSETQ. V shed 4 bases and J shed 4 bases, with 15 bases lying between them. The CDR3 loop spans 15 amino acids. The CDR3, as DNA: TGCGCCAGCAGCCCGGACGGGGCCCCAAATCAGCCCCAGCATTTT. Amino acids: CASSPDGAPNQPQHF.

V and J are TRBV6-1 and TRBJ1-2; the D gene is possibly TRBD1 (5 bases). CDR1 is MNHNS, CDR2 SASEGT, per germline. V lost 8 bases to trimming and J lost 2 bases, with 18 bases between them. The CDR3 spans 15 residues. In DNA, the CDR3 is TGTGCCAGCTGTATGGGGGTAACGGACAACTATGGCTACACCTTC. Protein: CASCMGVTDNYGYTF.

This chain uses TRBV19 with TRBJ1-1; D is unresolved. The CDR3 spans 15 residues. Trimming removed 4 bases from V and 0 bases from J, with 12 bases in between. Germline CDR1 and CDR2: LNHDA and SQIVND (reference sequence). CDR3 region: CASSRPVRMNTEAFF. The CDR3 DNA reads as TGTGCCAGTAGTAGACCCGTGCGGATGAACACTGAAGCTTTCTTT.

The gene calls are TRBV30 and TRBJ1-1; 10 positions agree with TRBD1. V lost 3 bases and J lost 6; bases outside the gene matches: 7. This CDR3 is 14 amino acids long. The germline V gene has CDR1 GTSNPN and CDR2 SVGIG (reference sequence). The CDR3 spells CAWRRGQGVSEAFF. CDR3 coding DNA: TGTGCCTGGAGGAGAGGACAGGGGGTTTCTGAAGCTTTCTTT.

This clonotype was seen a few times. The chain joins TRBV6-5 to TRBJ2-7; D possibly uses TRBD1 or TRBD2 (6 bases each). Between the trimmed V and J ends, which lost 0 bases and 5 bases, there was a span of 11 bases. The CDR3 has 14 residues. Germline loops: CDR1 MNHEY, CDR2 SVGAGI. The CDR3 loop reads CASSYSRGRHEQYF. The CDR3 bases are TGTGCCAGCAGTTACTCACGGGGGCGCCACGAGCAGTACTTC.

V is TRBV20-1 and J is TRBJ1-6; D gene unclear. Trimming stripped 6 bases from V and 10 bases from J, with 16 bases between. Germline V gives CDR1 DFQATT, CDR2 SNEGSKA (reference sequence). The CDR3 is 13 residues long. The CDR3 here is CSAPGSLSSPLHF. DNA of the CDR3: TGCAGTGCCCCCGGGTCATTAAGCTCACCCCTCCACTTT.

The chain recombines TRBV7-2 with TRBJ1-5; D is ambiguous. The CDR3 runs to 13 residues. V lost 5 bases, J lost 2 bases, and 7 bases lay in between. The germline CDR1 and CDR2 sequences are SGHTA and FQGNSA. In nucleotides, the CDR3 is TGTGCCAGCAGCCCAGGTCGCAATCAGCCCCAGCATTTT. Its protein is CASSPGRNQPQHF.